This TCR beta chain was documented in a study of blood T cells in healthy people across ages. Then a second PCR, running roughly 7 to 11 cycles, was carried out with a sample-barcoded 5' primer and a J-beta primer mix. TCRdb recomputed calls from the 5' RACE reads with MiXCR, one row per CDR3 protein. Here the sample spans 920,000 or so distinct CDR3 sequences, 35% to 50% being singletons. This CDR3 contains 15 residues. Germline V gives CDR1 MDHEN, CDR2 SYDVKM. The V gene lost 6 bases and the J gene lost 2 bases, with 17 bases spanning the gap. The sequence was collected from a woman aged 55-69 years in good health. The sample was blood. The J gene is TRBJ2-7, the V gene TRBV28; D ambiguous. CDR3 nucleotide sequence: TGTGCCAGCAGCCCCCGGCCCCCTGGAGCCTACGAGCAGTACTTC. This codes for CASSPRPPGAYEQYF.